This TCR beta chain was recorded in a study of blood T cell repertoires in COVID-19 (dated by TCRdb to 2019 to 2021). The study in broad terms: Samples from collaborators originated in the United States, Italy and Spain and spanned both the acute and convalescent phases of COVID-19. The prospective study material was composed of cDNA or gDNA derived from T cells, B-cell-depleted T cells, or PBMCs. The dataset comprised deeply sampled blood TCRbeta repertoires from subjects exposed to, actively infected with, or recovered from COVID-19. The repertoires were released in a freely available public database intended as a resource for research on the immune response to SARS-CoV-2. Samples were obtained from the ongoing ImmuneRACE study (first 160 participants) and from 1,254 subjects provided by 6 global collaborators. Nearly every sample came with metadata listing a de-identified subject ID, COVID-19 status, age in years and sex. HLA class I and class II types, where available, came from metadata supplied by the sample provider rather than from assay-based typing. Broad study findings and their caveats: How much clinical and demographic metadata was included differed by source and by participant, and the metadata was provided uncurated.

In Seattle, one collaborating source enrolled patients while the infection was active and tracked those patients longitudinally over the course of disease. Each collaborating institution followed its own protocols to collect whole blood in K2EDTA tubes. For TCRbeta analysis, collaborator samples were shipped as frozen whole blood, as isolated PBMCs, or as DNA extracted from either sample type. TCRbeta CDR3 regions were amplified from genomic DNA using the immunoSEQ Assay, a bias-controlled multiplex PCR. The study's own analysis went as follows. Nucleated cell counts per sample were estimated from amplification of reference gene primers within the assay. To quantify the absolute abundance of each unique TCRbeta CDR3 rearrangement, sequence reads were collapsed and filtered. For each sample, productive Simpson clonality was calculated as the square root of Simpson's diversity index over productive rearrangements. The immuneACCESS repertoire file appears here via TCRdb, limited to in-frame rearrangements. These files lack a portion of the clones; in checked studies, under half of the deficit traces to unresolved V genes, and the cause of the others is not known. That table gives V, J and clone size, and the DNA gave D and trimming. The sample includes around 220,000 clones, with around 83% observed a single time. The top ten clonotypes cover around 8% of the sample.

This clone was detected once. Its antigen remains undetermined. Base qualities are not at hand, and no much larger clone is one base apart. The sequence derives from a woman of 80 years or more with COVID-19, enrolled during active disease. Sequences were obtained from peripheral blood.

The DNA sequence is TGTGCCAGCAGCGCGGAACCGCGGGGACCCGGGGAGCTGTTTTTT. It specifies CASSAEPRGPGELFF. The V and J segments used are TRBV9 and TRBJ2-2; matching of 6 bases hints at TRBD2 as the D gene. CDR1 and CDR2 are read off the germline V gene as SGDLS and YYNGEE. V loses 3 bases of germline sequence and J loses 6 bases, and the interval between the two ends is 15 bases. The CDR3 spans 15 residues, from the cysteine through the phenylalanine. CDR3 DNA is the only sequence kept; it has 45 bases, read in frame from the first base.